The source of this T cell receptor beta chain is a study of radiation and T cells in renal cell carcinoma. Study information: Nephrectomy followed 15 Gy stereotactic body radiation by 4 weeks. Study-wide points: Without pretreatment biopsies, baseline tumor clonotype presence was undetermined. From baseline, blood top tumor clonotypes peaked at 2 weeks post-radiation.

Time point reported: blood 2 weeks post-SBRT. The treatment denotes: 15 Gy SBRT to primary tumor, nephrectomy 4 weeks later. Radiation-treated patients gave blood at baseline, week 2 and week 4. This CDR3 spans 14 amino acids. In germline, CDR1 is SGHVS, CDR2 FNYEAQ. Between the trimmed V and J ends, which lost 8 bases and 0 bases, there was a span of 10 bases. Some clones are missing from TCRdb's copy, which holds only in-frame ones; the method was immunoSEQ multiplex PCR. The data show about 49,000 clones, 75% to 90% seen once. Worth noting for this clone: The antigen is undetermined.

The TCR comes from a woman aged 70 to 79 with renal cell carcinoma. Source: blood, taken from a patient whose treatment included radiotherapy and nephrectomy. This chain connects TRBV7-6 to TRBJ2-2, with TRBD1 as a possible D gene (5 bases). CDR3 sequence (DNA): TGTGCCAGCGCAGGGTCCGCGAACACCGGGGAGCTGTTTTTT. The encoded protein is CASAGSANTGELFF.